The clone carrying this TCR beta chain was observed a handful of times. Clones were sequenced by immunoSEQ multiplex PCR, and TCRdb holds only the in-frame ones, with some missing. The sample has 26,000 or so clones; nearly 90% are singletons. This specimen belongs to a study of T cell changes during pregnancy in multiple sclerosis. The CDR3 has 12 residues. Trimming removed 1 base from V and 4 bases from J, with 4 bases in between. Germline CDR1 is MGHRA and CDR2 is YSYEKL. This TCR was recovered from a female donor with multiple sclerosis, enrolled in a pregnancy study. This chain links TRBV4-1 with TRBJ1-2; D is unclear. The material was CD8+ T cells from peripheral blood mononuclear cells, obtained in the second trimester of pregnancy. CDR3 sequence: CASSQGAYGYTF. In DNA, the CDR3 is TGCGCCAGCAGCCAAGGGGCCTATGGCTACACCTTC.